These 6 T cell receptor beta chains were all obtained from the same sample, sequenced in a study of blood T cells in healthy people across ages. PCR was performed a second time for about 7 to 11 cycles using a sample-barcoded 5' primer and a J-beta primer mix. Each CDR3 protein gets one entry after TCRdb re-called the 5' RACE reads with MiXCR. The sample includes 790,000 or so distinct CDR3 sequences, approximately 60% of them seen just once. The sequenced material came from blood. These receptors were collected from a middle-aged man in good health.

This chain uses TRBV7-9 with TRBJ2-1; D is unresolved. This CDR3 spans 15 amino acids. The V end lost 5 bases, the J end lost 5 bases, and 16 bases lay between the germline ends. The germline V gene has CDR1 SEHNR and CDR2 FQNEAQ (reference sequence). CDR3 protein: CASSLQMGQHNEQFF. As DNA, the CDR3 is TGTGCCAGCAGCCTCCAGATGGGCCAGCACAATGAGCAGTTCTTC.

This chain links TRBV7-2 with TRBJ2-5; D is possibly TRBD2 (5 bases). Germline lookup yields CDR1 SGHTA and CDR2 FQGNSA. This CDR3 spans 15 amino acids. The ends were cut back, 2 bases at V and 5 bases at J, with 15 bases in the middle. CDR3 sequence reads: CASSLSDYFGETQYF. In DNA, the CDR3 is TGTGCCAGCAGCTTAAGCGACTATTTTGGGGAGACCCAGTACTTC. The complete variable domain, with remaining parts taken from reference TRBV7-2 and TRBJ2-5, reads GAGVSQSPSNKVTEKGKDVELRCDPISGHTALYWYRQSLGQGLEFLIYFQGNSAPDKSGLPSDRFSAERTGGSVSTLTIQRTQQEDSAVYLCASSLSDYFGETQYFGPGTRLLVL.

Only a few counts were recorded for this clonotype. V is TRBV12-3 or TRBV12-4 and J is TRBJ1-1; 10 nucleotides match TRBD1. This CDR3 contains 12 residues. V shed 9 bases, J shed 11 bases, and the junction held 9 bases outside the gene matches. CDR3 sequence (DNA): TGTGCCAGGGGACAGGGGTGGAGCGGGGCTTTCTTT. Translation gives CARGQGWSGAFF.

V and J are TRBV4-3 and TRBJ2-7; 9 bases align to TRBD1. Germline V gene lookup returns CDR1 LGHNA and CDR2 YSLEER. The CDR3 has 16 amino acids. Trimming cost V 2 bases and J 0 bases; bases outside gene matches: 5. For the CDR3, the DNA is TGCGCCAGCAGCCAAACGACAGGGGGAGGCTCCTACGAGCAGTACTTC. Its translation is CASSQTTGGGSYEQYF.

The V and J genes are TRBV24-1 and TRBJ2-1; D is perhaps TRBD1 (6 bases). The CDR3 runs 14 residues. Trimming removed 5 bases from V and 8 bases from J, with 15 bases in between. CDR1 and CDR2 (germline): KGHDR, SFDVKD. DNA of the CDR3: TGTGCCACCAGTGTACAGGGACCGATCCATGAGCAGTTCTTC. Its translation is CATSVQGPIHEQFF.

The chain links TRBV12-3 or TRBV12-4 to TRBJ2-3, with 10 nucleotides matching TRBD1. The CDR3 totals 19 residues. V lost 5 bases to trimming and J lost 8 bases; unmatched junction nucleotides: 22. The chain's CDR3 is CASSRLPGQGTLAQITQYF. CDR3 coding DNA: TGTGCCAGCAGTCGACTACCGGGACAGGGGACACTAGCACAGATTACGCAGTATTTT.